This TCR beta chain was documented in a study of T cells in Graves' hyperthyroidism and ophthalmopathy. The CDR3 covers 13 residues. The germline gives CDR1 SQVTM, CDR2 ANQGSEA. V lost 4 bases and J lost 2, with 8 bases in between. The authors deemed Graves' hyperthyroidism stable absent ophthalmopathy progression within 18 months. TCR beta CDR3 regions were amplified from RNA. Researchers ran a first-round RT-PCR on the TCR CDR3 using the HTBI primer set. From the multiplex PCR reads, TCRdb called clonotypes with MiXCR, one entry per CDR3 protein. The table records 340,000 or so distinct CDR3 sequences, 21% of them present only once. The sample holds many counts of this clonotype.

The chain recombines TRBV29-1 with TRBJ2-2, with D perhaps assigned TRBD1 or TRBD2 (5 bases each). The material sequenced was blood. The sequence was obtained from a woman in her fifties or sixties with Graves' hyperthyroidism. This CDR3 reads CSVAGTNTGELFF. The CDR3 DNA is TGCAGCGTTGCCGGGACCAACACCGGGGAGCTGTTTTTT.